This T cell receptor (beta chain) was profiled in a study of cytomegalovirus exposure and HLA in healthy donors (dated by TCRdb to 2015 to 2018). Turning to the overall study: An earlier analysis of approximately 590 of the donors reported 276 Gb of sequence data and about 100 million unique TCR beta sequences from some 180 million T cells. Using immunosequencing, the study profiled T cell repertoires from about 610 subjects and related those repertoires to cytomegalovirus serostatus. The later analysis used no new phenotypic data to find candidate immune exposures, relying instead on TCR beta sequences and their occurrence across donors. The number of typed donors differed by locus: about 620-630 for A, B, C, DRB1 and DQB1; about 520 for DQA1; some 610 for DPA1; and roughly 490 for DPB1. A later analysis re-analyzed previously published TCR beta repertoires from about 600 donors and added high-resolution HLA genotyping to study TCR occurrence patterns. All discovery cohort repertoires had been generated using a single sequencing platform. Roughly 5 DR-DQ haplotypes were handled as single units for association and clustering because linkage in the cohort was strong. To predict cytomegalovirus infection status, the study brought together high-throughput TCR immunosequencing, statistical association of individual TCRs with disease status, and machine learning. Class I and class II HLA loci were covered by the typing at four-digit resolution. The study was designed to test whether signatures of past pathogen exposure could be identified by cataloging public T cell receptors. To decide whether each TCR beta V gene segment behaved as functional or pseudogenic, an earlier analysis of approximately 620 of the donors relied on high-throughput TCR beta sequencing. An early release that covered more than 550 HLA-typed donors contained 250 to 350 gigabases of sequencing data and 70 million to 100 million unique TCR sequences. Donor age, sex, ethnicity and CMV serostatus were collected together with the repertoire data. A later genetic analysis used genome-wide SNP genotypes for about three fifths of the roughly 700 donors, treating that subset as a discovery cohort. Of the roughly 410 genotyped donors, 70% to 90% were placed in the genetic ancestry cluster associated with self-reported Caucasian donors. On average, around 240,000 unique TCR beta nucleotide sequences were sequenced per donor among some 420 genotyped donors of the cohort, with 15% to 20% of those sequences being non-productive. Along with the roughly 700-subject first cohort, a separate validation cohort of 120 different subjects was used.

Broad study findings and their caveats: Compared with equally common non-associated chains, HLA-associated TCR beta chains in a later analysis were more clonally expanded and had lower generation probabilities. Across donors, most TCR sequences were observed very rarely, whereas some public TCRs were present in many individuals. A few of the identified cytomegalovirus-associated TCR beta chains were confirmed in vitro to be specific for cytomegalovirus antigens. In a later genetic analysis, fewer N-insertions in productive TCRs were reported among donors in an Asian-associated ancestry cluster than the roughly 640-donor mean. Linkage disequilibrium might explain the correlated functional status among segregating V segments, but an unknown experimental factor could not be excluded. A further reported finding was that TCR beta sequences accurately predicted the HLA-A and HLA-B alleles for most subjects in the first cohort. The study listed 150 to 200 TCR beta chains as associated with cytomegalovirus. A cluster of highly shared sequence variants was judged likely to be a technical artifact of the sequencing pipeline. The authors suggested that the approach could potentially be generalized to other disease states and immunological phenotypes. At a false discovery rate of 0.05, a later analysis linked 16,951 TCR beta sequences to specific HLA alleles. In a later analysis, most CMV-associated TCR beta chains were found to appear HLA-restricted, with HLA associations seemingly driven largely by CMV exposure. Some IMGT-functional V segments, including TRBV6-2 and TRBV6-3, could not be told apart with the 87-base-pair reads, so those segments were excluded. Presence/absence analyses assumed roughly uniform sequencing depth across donors, an assumption that may not hold. About 15 rarely observed V segments, including chromosome 9 orphons, were excluded from the earlier analysis of about 500 of the donors because counts were too low. When HLA alleles, especially DR and DQ, strongly co-occurred, TCR associations were difficult to assign to individual alleles. In a later analysis, several top co-occurrence clusters were reported to appear linked to parvovirus B19, influenza, CMV and Epstein-Barr virus. A later genetic analysis associated a missense DCLRE1C variant with V-gene and J-gene trimming of TCR beta chains, and an independent cohort replicated the association. Immune exposure information for the cohort was limited to CMV serostatus. Cytomegalovirus status was reported to be diagnosed by the classifier with high specificity and sensitivity in both the original and validation cohorts. HLA typing was unavailable for some donors at each locus, so association tests used only the typed subset. In an earlier analysis of around 500 of the donors, most TCR beta V segments appeared in productive rearrangements about 90% or about 30% of the time, broadly matching IMGT annotations. In this cohort, only TCR beta chains were sequenced, and detectable features were limited by the absence of alpha or paired-chain data. In a later analysis, TCR association rates were found to vary across HLA loci, with the most associated TCRs seen for DRB1 alleles and the fewest for HLA-C alleles.

To note about this clone: Its recognized antigen is unknown. Nothing much larger sits one base from this clone, and base qualities are not available.

The cohort consisted of hundreds of healthy bone marrow donors. All cohort members were sampled while nominally healthy, although unrecorded immune exposures were likely present. The donor was CMV seropositive and belonged to the group of 250 to 350 seropositive cohort members. A peripheral blood sample was collected from each donor, and TCR beta sequencing was performed on peripheral blood mononuclear cells. The Qiagen DNeasy Blood Extraction Kit was used to extract genomic DNA from the blood cell samples. Inclusive of the bounding cysteine and phenylalanine, the CDR3 is 15 residues long. Just CDR3 DNA is preserved here, 45 bases in frame from base 1. As encoded in the germline V gene (reference sequence), CDR1 is SGHNT while CDR2 is YYREEE. Trimming leaves V shorter by 5 bases and J shorter by 4 bases, with the junction holding 9 bases beyond the gene matches. The protocol used for the library was the immunoSEQ multiplex PCR assay. For the multiplex PCR, a mixture combining 60 forward primers for TCR Vbeta segments and 13 reverse primers for TCR Jbeta segments was used. The CDR3 region of rearranged TCR beta genes was amplified from genomic DNA by a multiplex PCR assay. The Illumina HiSeq System was used to sequence the amplified TCR beta libraries as 87-base-pair reads. As for the original processing: Across the 500 to 700 repertoires, a later analysis counted about 81 million unique TCR beta chains, roughly 11 million of which were shared by at least two donors. Raw reads were error-corrected and collapsed into unique sequences by a nearest-neighbor algorithm in which closely related sequences were merged to remove PCR and sequencing errors. To assign V, D and J gene segments, CDR3 sequences were aligned to IMGT reference sequences. Each retained sequence needed at least a six-nucleotide match to both a V gene segment and a J gene segment. A rearrangement was called productive if the CDR3 had no stop codons and remained in frame with V and J, and every other rearrangement was called non-productive. Following IMGT convention, CDR3 was defined as the stretch from the second conserved V-encoded cysteine up to the conserved J-encoded phenylalanine. In an earlier analysis of roughly 610 of the donors, sequences lacking an unambiguous match to a single V gene segment were excluded. An earlier analysis of several hundred of the donors called V segments functional above 56.7% productive rearrangements and segregating when the between-donor standard deviation exceeded 5%. A statistical classification framework was built for diagnosing cytomegalovirus status from the catalog of TCR beta chain sequences. A later analysis assigned V and J genes by comparing TCR nucleotide sequences with IMGT/GENE-DB human TR gene sequences. The TCRdist pipeline was used in a later analysis to assign CDR3 sequences and most-parsimonious VDJ recombination scenarios. A later analysis defined each TCR beta chain by its CDR3 amino acid sequence plus V-gene family, and excluded reads lacking a unique V-gene family. In a later analysis, some 600 highly shared, low-generation-probability nucleotide sequences were removed to address suspected cross-contamination and a sequencing artifact. In a later analysis, a clonal expansion index for each public chain was calculated from normalized within-repertoire ranks of inferred template counts. In a later analysis, generation probabilities were computed using a VDJ recombination model fitted to out-of-frame rearrangements, and the results were checked against IGoR. In a later analysis, TCR-TCR, TCR-HLA and TCR-CMV co-occurrence was scored with hypergeometric tests, and a repertoire-size bias correction was applied to TCR pairs. A later analysis estimated false discovery rates by permuting HLA or CMV assignments 20 times. A later analysis grouped co-occurring TCRs with DBSCAN, adding TCRdist sequence similarity when clustering within HLA-allele-positive subsets. Co-occurrence clustering excluded repertoires with fewer than 30,000 or more than 120,000 public chains, plus five with anomalous nucleotide sharing. Here the immuneACCESS table is served through TCRdb, limited to in-frame sequences with V and J called. Missing clones are a known gap in these copies; in checked studies unresolved V genes cover under half, and the rest lacks a known reason. The V and J calls and clone size come from that table; D and trimming were worked out from the DNA. Present in this sample are 100,000 to 150,000 clones, roughly a tenth of which were seen just once. The ten largest account for around 4.6% of the sample.

The sequencing sample was made of PBMCs. Recombination linked TRBV5-4 to TRBJ1-2; 9 bases in the middle match TRBD1. The TCR was taken from a woman younger than 30 in good health and CMV-seropositive. In nucleotide form, the sequence is TGTGCCAGCAGTTCCGGACAGGGGATAACCTATGGCTACACCTTC. This encodes CASSSGQGITYGYTF.